The T cell receptor (beta chain) under discussion was sequenced for a study of cytomegalovirus exposure and HLA in healthy donors. As for the study in general: The use of the same platform for the 120 validation repertoires and the approximately 690 first-cohort repertoires was reported by a later analysis.

Overall study findings and caveats: Reports showed the classifier diagnosing cytomegalovirus status with high specificity and sensitivity. The listing of roughly 160 TCR beta chains classed them as cytomegalovirus-associated.

Concerning this clone itself: Its antigen is as yet unknown.

Assay: immunoSEQ multiplex PCR; the TCRdb copy retains only in-frame clones and omits some. This sample yields around 150,000 clones, of which around 81% are seen a single time; around 2% belongs to the top ten. The origin of this receptor is a man between 25 and 39 years old in good health and CMV-seropositive. Sequencing input: PBMCs.

CDR3 residues: CAISEPNPGQGSEQYF. The CDR3 DNA sequence: TGTGCCATCAGTGAGCCAAATCCGGGACAGGGCTCCGAGCAGTACTTC. The rearrangement uses TRBV10-3 and TRBJ2-7; 9 nucleotides agree with TRBD1. The CDR3 length is 16 residues. CDR1 and CDR2 (germline): ENHRY, SYGVKD. V was clipped by 2 bases and J by 6 bases; unmatched bases: 11.